This TCR beta chain was sequenced in a study of T cells after yellow fever vaccination. Study context: Any fraction with a low cell number was prepared using SMART-Seq v4 Ultra Low Input. General study findings and limits: Researchers cautioned that FACS-sorted repertoires could harbor abundant clonotypes contaminating from the bulk population.

There are many counts of this clonotype. Its target is unknown. Each CDR3 protein is one row after TCRdb ran MiXCR on the 5' RACE reads. The sample includes nearly 300,000 distinct CDR3 sequences, around 9.3% of them seen just once. The CDR3 loop spans 13 amino acids. Germline assignment: CDR1 MNHEY and CDR2 SVGEGT. Deletions cut 10 bases from V and 2 bases from J, with 13 bases between. This material consisted of CD4+ T cells sorted from PBMCs, taken 5 days after the yellow fever booster vaccination. This chain joins TRBV6-2 or TRBV6-3 and TRBJ2-3; a possible D gene is TRBD2 (6 bases). This receptor was identified in a man aged 18-30 years who received the YFV17D yellow fever vaccine. CDR3 nucleotides: TGTGCCACGGTAGCGGTGATCACAGATACGCAGTATTTT. Encoded protein: CATVAVITDTQYF.